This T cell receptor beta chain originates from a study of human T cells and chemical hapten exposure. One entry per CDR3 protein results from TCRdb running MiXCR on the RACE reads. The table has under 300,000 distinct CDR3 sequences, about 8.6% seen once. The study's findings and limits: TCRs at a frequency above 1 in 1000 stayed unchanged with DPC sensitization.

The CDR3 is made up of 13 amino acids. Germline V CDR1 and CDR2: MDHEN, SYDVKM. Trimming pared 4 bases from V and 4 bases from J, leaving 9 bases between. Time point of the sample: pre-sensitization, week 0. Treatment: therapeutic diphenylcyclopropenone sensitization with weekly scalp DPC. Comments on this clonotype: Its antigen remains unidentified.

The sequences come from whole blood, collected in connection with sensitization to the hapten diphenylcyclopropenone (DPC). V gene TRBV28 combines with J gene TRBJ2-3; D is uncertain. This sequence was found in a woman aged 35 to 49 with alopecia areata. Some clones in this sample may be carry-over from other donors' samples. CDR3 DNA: TGTGCCAGCAGTTGGAACTGGGCAGATACGCAGTATTTT. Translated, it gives CASSWNWADTQYF.